The present TCR beta chain was sequenced within a study of control samples from healthy donors and cancer patients. With V trimmed by 4 bases and J by 1 base, 15 bases remained unmatched. The CDR3 covers 20 residues. Germline-derived CDR1 and CDR2 are SGHTA and FQGTGA. Sequenced by immunoSEQ multiplex PCR; TCRdb stores in-frame clones only, minus some. Of 95,000 to 130,000 clones listed, about 88% were seen once; the top ten hold 2% to 3%. This receptor was obtained from a woman in her 70s in good health. The J gene is TRBJ2-3, the V gene TRBV7-3, with TRBD1 identical over 12 bases. Sample: blood. CDR3 DNA: TGTGCCAGCAGCTCTACCGGGACAGGGGGCGAATGGGGAGGCACAGATACGCAGTATTTT. Translation gives CASSSTGTGGEWGGTDTQYF.